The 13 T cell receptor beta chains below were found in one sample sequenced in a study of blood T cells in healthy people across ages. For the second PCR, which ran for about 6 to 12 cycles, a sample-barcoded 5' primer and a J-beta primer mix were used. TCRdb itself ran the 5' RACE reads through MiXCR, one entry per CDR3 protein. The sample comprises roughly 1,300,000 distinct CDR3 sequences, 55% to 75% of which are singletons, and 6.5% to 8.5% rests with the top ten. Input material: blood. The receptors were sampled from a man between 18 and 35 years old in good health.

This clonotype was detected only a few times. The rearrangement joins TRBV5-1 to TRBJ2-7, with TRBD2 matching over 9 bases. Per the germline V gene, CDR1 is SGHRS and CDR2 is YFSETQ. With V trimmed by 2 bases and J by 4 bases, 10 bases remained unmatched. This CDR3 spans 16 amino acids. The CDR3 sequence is CASSFRGRASHYEQYF. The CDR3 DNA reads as TGCGCCAGCAGCTTTCGCGGGAGGGCTTCTCATTACGAGCAGTACTTC.

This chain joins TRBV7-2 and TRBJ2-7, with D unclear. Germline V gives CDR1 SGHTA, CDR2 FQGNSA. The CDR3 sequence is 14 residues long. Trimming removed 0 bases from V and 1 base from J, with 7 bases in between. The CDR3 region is CASSLAYKSYEQYF. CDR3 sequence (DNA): TGTGCCAGCAGCTTAGCGTACAAATCCTACGAGCAGTACTTC.

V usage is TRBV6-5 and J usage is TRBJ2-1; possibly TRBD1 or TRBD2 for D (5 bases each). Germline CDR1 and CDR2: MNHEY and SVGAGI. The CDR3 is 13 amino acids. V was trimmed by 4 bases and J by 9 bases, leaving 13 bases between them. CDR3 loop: CASSWGFQSEQFF. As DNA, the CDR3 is TGTGCCAGCAGTTGGGGGTTCCAGAGTGAGCAGTTCTTC.

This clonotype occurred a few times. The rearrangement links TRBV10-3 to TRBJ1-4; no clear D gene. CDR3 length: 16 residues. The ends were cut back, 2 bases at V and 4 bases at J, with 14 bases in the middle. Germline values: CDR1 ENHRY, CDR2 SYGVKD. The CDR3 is CAISEGFGGSNEKLFF. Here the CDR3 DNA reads TGTGCCATCAGTGAGGGGTTCGGAGGGAGTAATGAAAAACTGTTTTTT.

This chain's CDR3 is CASRPGGPETQYF. CDR3 DNA sequence: TGCGCCAGCAGACCGGGAGGCCCAGAGACCCAGTACTTC. V and J are TRBV5-1 and TRBJ2-5; 7 positions match TRBD2. Per germline, CDR1 SGHRS and CDR2 YFSETQ. V shed 5 bases and J 4 bases; nucleotides not matched to a gene: 5. There are 13 residues in the CDR3.

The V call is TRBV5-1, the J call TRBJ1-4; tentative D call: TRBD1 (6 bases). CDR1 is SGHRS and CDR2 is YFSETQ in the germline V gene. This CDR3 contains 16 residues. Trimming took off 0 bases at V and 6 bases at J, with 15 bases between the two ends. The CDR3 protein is CASSLAPVGADEKLFF. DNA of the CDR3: TGCGCCAGCAGCTTGGCCCCTGTGGGGGCGGATGAAAAACTGTTTTTT.

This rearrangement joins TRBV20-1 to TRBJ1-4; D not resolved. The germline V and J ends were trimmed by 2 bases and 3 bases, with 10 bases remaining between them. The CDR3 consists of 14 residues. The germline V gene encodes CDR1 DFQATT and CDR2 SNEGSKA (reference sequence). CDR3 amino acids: CSARKTEANEKLFF. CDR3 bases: TGCAGTGCTAGAAAGACCGAAGCTAATGAAAAACTGTTTTTT.

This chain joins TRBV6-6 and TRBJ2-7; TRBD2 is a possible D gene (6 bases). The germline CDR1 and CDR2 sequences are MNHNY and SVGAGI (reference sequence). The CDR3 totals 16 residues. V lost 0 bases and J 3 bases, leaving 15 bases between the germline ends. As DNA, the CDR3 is TGTGCCAGCAGTTACTCGATTAGGGGAGGTGTCTACGAGCAGTACTTC. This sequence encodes CASSYSIRGGVYEQYF.

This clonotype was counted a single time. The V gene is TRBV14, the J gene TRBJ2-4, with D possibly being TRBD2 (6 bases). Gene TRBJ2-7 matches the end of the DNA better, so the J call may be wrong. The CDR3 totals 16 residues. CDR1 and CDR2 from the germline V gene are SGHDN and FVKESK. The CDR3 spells CASSQVAGPPDYEQYF. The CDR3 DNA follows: TGTGCCAGCAGCCAAGTTGCGGGACCTCCAGACTACGAGCAGTACTTC.

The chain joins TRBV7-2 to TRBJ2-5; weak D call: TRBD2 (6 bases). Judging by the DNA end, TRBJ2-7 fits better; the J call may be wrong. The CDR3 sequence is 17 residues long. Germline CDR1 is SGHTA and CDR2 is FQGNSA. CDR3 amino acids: CASSLAGTSGLAYEQYF. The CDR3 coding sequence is TGTGCCAGCAGCTTAGCAGGGACCAGCGGGCTAGCCTACGAGCAGTACTTC.

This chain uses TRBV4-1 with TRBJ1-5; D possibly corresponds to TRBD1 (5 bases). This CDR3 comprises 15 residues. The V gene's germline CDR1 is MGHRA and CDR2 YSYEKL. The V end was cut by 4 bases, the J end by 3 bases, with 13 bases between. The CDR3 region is CASSPVAGDNQPQHF. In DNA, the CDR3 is TGCGCCAGCAGCCCCGTTGCGGGGGACAATCAGCCCCAGCATTTT.

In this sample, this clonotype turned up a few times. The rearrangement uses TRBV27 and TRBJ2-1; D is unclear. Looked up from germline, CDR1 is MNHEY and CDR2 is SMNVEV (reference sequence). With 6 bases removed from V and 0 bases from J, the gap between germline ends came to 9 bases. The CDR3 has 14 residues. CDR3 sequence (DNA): TGTGCCAGCAGCACACGGAGCTCCTACAATGAGCAGTTCTTC. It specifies CASSTRSSYNEQFF.

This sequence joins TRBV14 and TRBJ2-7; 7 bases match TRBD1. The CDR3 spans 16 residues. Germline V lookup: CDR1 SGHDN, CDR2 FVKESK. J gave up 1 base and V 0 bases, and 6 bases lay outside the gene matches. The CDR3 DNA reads TGTGCCAGCAGCCAAGAGGAAGCAGGGGGTTCCTACGAGCAGTACTTC. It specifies CASSQEEAGGSYEQYF.